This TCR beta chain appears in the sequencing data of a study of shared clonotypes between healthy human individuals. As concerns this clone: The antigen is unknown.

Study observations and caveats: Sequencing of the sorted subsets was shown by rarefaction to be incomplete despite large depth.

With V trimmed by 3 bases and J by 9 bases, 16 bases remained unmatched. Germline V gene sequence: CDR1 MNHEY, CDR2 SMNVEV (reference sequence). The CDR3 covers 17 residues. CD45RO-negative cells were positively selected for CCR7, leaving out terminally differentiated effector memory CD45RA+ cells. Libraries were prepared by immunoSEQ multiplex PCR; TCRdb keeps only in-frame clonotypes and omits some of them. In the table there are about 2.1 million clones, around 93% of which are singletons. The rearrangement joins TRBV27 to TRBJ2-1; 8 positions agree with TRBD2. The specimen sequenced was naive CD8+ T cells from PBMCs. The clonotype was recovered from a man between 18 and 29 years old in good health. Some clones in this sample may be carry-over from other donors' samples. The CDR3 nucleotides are TGTGCCAGCAGTTTCTTAGGGGCGGCGGGAGGCGGGGGTGAGCAGTTCTTC. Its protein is CASSFLGAAGGGGEQFF.